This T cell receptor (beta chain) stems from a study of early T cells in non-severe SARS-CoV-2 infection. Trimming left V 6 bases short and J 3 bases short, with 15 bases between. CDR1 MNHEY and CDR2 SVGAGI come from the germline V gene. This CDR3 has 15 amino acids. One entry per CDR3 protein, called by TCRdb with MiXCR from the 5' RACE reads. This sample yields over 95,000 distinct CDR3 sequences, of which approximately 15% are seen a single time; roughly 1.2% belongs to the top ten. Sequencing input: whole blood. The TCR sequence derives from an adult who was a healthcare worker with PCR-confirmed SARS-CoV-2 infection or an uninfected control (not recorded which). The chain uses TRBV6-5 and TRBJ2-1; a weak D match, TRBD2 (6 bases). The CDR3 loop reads CASSGVADHYNEQFF. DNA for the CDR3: TGTGCCAGCAGCGGAGTAGCGGACCACTACAATGAGCAGTTCTTC.